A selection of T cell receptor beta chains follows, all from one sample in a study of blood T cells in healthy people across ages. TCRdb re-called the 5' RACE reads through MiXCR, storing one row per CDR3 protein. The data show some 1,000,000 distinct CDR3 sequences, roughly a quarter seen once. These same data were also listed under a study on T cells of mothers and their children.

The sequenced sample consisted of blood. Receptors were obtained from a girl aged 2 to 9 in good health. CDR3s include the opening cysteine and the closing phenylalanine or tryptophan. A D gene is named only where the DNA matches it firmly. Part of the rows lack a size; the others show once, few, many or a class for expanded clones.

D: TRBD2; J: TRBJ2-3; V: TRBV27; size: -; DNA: TGTGCCAGCAGTTTATTCCTAGCGGGAGCGGGAGATACGCAGTATTTT; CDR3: CASSLFLAGAGDTQYF
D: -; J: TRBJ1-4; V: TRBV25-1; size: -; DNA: TGTGCCAGCAGTGAAGGCGACAAGCCAAATGAAAAACTGTTTTTT; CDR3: CASSEGDKPNEKLFF
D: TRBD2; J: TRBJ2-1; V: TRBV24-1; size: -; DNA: TGTGCCACCAGTGATCCCCAAACGGGGACTAGCGGGTACAATGAGCAGTTCTTC; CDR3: CATSDPQTGTSGYNEQFF
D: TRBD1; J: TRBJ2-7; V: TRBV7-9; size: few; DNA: TGTGCCAGCAGCTTGATCGGACAGGATAGTTCCTACGAGCAGTACTTC; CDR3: CASSLIGQDSSYEQYF
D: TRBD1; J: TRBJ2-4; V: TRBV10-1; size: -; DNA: TGCGCCAGCAGCGCCGGGACAGGGAGTCTGGAGGCACAATACTTC; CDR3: CASSAGTGSLEAQYF
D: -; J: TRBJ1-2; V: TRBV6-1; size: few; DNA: TGTGCCACAAGCTTCGAGTGGGGCTACACCTTC; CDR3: CATSFEWGYTF
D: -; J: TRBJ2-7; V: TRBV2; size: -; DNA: TGTGCCAGCAGTGGATTCCCGGGTCCGAGTTACGAGCAGTACTTC; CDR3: CASSGFPGPSYEQYF
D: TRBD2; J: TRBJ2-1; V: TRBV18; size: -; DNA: TGTGCCAGCTCACCGGTAGCGGGAGGCCACGGAGGAGATTTC; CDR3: CASSPVAGGHGGDF
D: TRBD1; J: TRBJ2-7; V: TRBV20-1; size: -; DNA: TGCAGTGTCCGCTCCGGGACAGGTGCTTCCTACGAGCAGTACTTC; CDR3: CSVRSGTGASYEQYF
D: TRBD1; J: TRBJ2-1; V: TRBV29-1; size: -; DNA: TGCAGCGTAGATCCGGGACAGGGGTTTAGTTCCTACAATGAGCAGTTCTTC; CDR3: CSVDPGQGFSSYNEQFF
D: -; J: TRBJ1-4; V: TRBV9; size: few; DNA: TGTGCCAGCAGCGCGGGTTGGTACGAAAAACTGTTTTTT; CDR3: CASSAGWYEKLFF
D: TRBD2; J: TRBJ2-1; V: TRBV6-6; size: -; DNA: TGTGCCAGCAGTTACTCGATAGCGGGAGTAGTGAATGAGCAGTTCTTC; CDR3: CASSYSIAGVVNEQFF
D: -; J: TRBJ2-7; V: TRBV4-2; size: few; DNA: TGTGCCAGCAGCCAAAGGATTGGTGTAACGGGCTACGAGCAGTACTTC; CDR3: CASSQRIGVTGYEQYF
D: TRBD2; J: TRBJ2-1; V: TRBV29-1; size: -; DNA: TGCAGCTCGGGGGGACCCTGGGAGAATGAGCAGTTCTTC; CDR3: CSSGGPWENEQFF